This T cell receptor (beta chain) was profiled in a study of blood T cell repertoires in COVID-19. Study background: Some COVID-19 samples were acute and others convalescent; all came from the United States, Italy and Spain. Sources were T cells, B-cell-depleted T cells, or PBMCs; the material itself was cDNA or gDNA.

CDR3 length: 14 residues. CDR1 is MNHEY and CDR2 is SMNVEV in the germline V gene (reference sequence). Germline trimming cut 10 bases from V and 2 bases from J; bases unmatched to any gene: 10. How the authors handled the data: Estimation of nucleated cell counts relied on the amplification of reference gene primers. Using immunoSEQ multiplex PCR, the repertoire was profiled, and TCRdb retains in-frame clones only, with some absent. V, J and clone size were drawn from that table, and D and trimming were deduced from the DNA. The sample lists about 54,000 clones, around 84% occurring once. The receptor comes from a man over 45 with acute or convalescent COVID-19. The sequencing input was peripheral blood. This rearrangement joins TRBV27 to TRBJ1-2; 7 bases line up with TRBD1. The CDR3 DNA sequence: TGTGCCACCAGGTTCCGGGACAGCAACTATGGCTACACCTTC. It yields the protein CATRFRDSNYGYTF.